The 18 T cell receptor beta chains given below trace back to one sample, sequenced in a study of graft-versus-host responses after intestinal transplantation. Intraepithelial and lamina propria lymphocytes were isolated from graft specimens. Here immunoSEQ multiplex PCR was the method, and the copy in TCRdb shows in-frame clones only, minus some. The profile shows 60,000 to 65,000 clones, around nine tenths of them singletons. Sample: ileum tissue, taken roughly 54 weeks after transplant. All receptors come from a human patient who received an intestinal transplant, so some T cells may come from the graft donor.

The chain carries TRBV30 and TRBJ1-1; D ambiguous. V dropped 2 bases and J dropped 9 bases, with 13 bases sitting between them. The CDR3 runs 12 residues. Germline CDR1 reads GTSNPN; CDR2 reads SVGIG (reference sequence). The CDR3 here is CAWSPVRFQAFF. DNA of the CDR3: TGTGCCTGGAGTCCGGTCAGGTTCCAAGCTTTCTTT.

The chain uses TRBV25-1 and TRBJ1-1; TRBD1 matches at 9 bases. CDR3 length: 18 residues. V was pared by 3 bases and J by 0 bases, with 11 bases of the junction left unmatched. Per germline, CDR1 MGHDK and CDR2 SYGVNS. The DNA for the CDR3 is TGTGCCAGCAGTGAGAGGGGACAGGGTACTGGTATGAACACTGAAGCTTTCTTT. Translated, it gives CASSERGQGTGMNTEAFF.

J is TRBJ2-1 and V is TRBV6-6; 13 positions match TRBD2. This CDR3 has 16 residues. Germline V gene sequence: CDR1 MNHNY, CDR2 SVGAGI (reference sequence). V shed 7 bases and J 7 bases; nucleotides not matched to a gene: 10. The CDR3 DNA reads as TGTGCCAGCAAACTAACTAGCGGGAGGGCCAGGAATGAGCAGTTCTTC. This codes for CASKLTSGRARNEQFF.

The chain employs TRBV9 and TRBJ2-3, with 7 bases fitting TRBD2. Germline-derived CDR1 and CDR2 are SGDLS and YYNGEE. This CDR3 comprises 15 residues. The trim removed 0 bases at V and 5 bases at J, leaving 6 bases unmatched. This chain's CDR3 is CASSVEGGLGDTQYF. The CDR3 coding sequence is TGTGCCAGCAGCGTAGAGGGAGGGTTAGGAGATACGCAGTATTTT.

The chain uses TRBV7-2 and TRBJ2-5, with D maybe TRBD2 (6 bases). This CDR3 contains 14 residues. V lost 5 bases and J 3 bases, leaving 13 bases between the germline ends. The germline V gene has CDR1 SGHTA and CDR2 FQGNSA. The CDR3 bases are TGTGCCAGCAGCCCGCGTCGGGGGAAAGAGACCCAGTACTTC. It codes for CASSPRRGKETQYF.

The rearrangement links TRBV6-1 to TRBJ1-2; D perhaps matches TRBD1 (6 bases). CDR1 is MNHNS and CDR2 is SASEGT in the germline V gene. Trimming took off 2 bases at V and 4 bases at J, with 11 bases between the two ends. This CDR3 has 14 residues. CDR3 DNA: TGTGCCAGCAGTGAACAGGGGTTAGTCTATGGCTACACCTTC. It codes for CASSEQGLVYGYTF.

V and J are TRBV29-1 and TRBJ1-1; D possibly corresponds to TRBD1 (5 bases). CDR3 length: 11 residues. Trimming took off 4 bases at V and 5 bases at J, with 8 bases between the two ends. Per the germline V gene, CDR1 is SQVTM and CDR2 is ANQGSEA. The DNA of the CDR3 is TGCAGCGTTGGGTCAGGGACTGAAGCTTTCTTT. Its translation is CSVGSGTEAFF.

This clone was counted a few times. This sequence joins TRBV6-1 and TRBJ1-4; TRBD1 might be the D (5 bases). The V gene lost 7 bases and the J gene lost 0 bases, with 12 bases spanning the gap. Germline-derived CDR1 and CDR2 are MNHNS and SASEGT. This CDR3 spans 15 amino acids. Here the CDR3 reads CASTRTGTTNEKLFF. CDR3 nucleotides: TGTGCCAGCACTCGCACAGGAACAACTAATGAAAAACTGTTTTTT.

This chain connects TRBV5-1 to TRBJ1-3; 9 nucleotides agree with TRBD1. CDR1 and CDR2 (germline): SGHRS, YFSETQ. The J segment lost 0 bases and the V segment lost 4 bases, leaving 11 bases of the junction unmatched. The length of the CDR3 is 18 residues. The CDR3 nucleotides are TGCGCCAGCAGCCTAAGACCGGGACAGGGAACCTCTGGAAACACCATATATTTT. Its translation: CASSLRPGQGTSGNTIYF.

The chain joins TRBV12-1 to TRBJ2-1; the table's D call, TRBD2, was not checked against the DNA. TRBV12-1 is labeled a pseudogene. The CDR3 runs to 16 residues. The CDR3 DNA reads TGTGCCAGCAGCTTTGCGGTCTCTAGCTCCTACAATGAGCAGTTCTTC. This sequence encodes CASSFAVSSSYNEQFF.

This rearrangement joins TRBV4-2 to TRBJ1-1; TRBD1 matches 9 bases. Germline CDR1 LGHNA, CDR2 YNFKEQ. The CDR3 has 13 residues. Losses at the gene ends were 4 bases for V and 3 bases for J; bases not matched to a gene: 0. CDR3 in amino acids: CASSRDRDTEAFF. The CDR3 region has the DNA TGTGCCAGCAGCCGGGACAGGGACACTGAAGCTTTCTTT.

The chain links TRBV15 to TRBJ1-4, with TRBD1 matching over 9 bases. In germline, CDR1 is LNHNV, CDR2 YYDKDF (reference sequence). J gave up 8 bases and V 1 base, and 5 bases lay outside the gene matches. This CDR3 has 15 amino acids. The chain's CDR3 is CATSRGQGVAEKLFF. DNA of the CDR3: TGTGCCACCAGCAGAGGACAGGGGGTTGCAGAAAAACTGTTTTTT.

The genes are TRBV5-5 and TRBJ1-1; TRBD1 is a possible D gene (5 bases). V lost 2 bases and J 7 bases, leaving 12 bases between the germline ends. CDR1 is SGHKS, CDR2 YYEKEE, per germline (reference sequence). CDR3 size: 13 residues. The CDR3 nucleotides read TGTGCCAGCAGCTTACCCGGACATATTGAAGCTTTCTTT. Encoded protein: CASSLPGHIEAFF.

The rearrangement links TRBV6-5 to TRBJ2-5, with D perhaps matching TRBD2 (5 bases). Germline CDR1 is MNHEY and CDR2 is SVGAGI. With 5 bases removed from V and 2 bases from J, the gap between germline ends came to 9 bases. CDR3 size: 13 residues. The CDR3, as DNA: TGTGCCAGCAGTCGGACTGATCAAGAGACCCAGTACTTC. Residues: CASSRTDQETQYF.

This chain uses TRBV7-3 with TRBJ2-6, with D possibly TRBD1 on 5 matching bases. V was shortened by 2 bases and J by 0 bases, with 11 bases between the two germline ends. The CDR3 totals 17 residues. Germline lookup yields CDR1 SGHTA and CDR2 FQGTGA. The CDR3 region has the DNA TGTGCCAGCAGCTTATCCCCGACAGTCTCTGGGGCCAACGTCCTGACTTTC. It specifies CASSLSPTVSGANVLTF.

The rearrangement uses TRBV5-1 and TRBJ1-6, with no clear D. Germline V gene lookup returns CDR1 SGHRS and CDR2 YFSETQ. CDR3 size: 13 residues. Trimming removed 0 bases from V and 6 bases from J, with 4 bases in between. The CDR3: CASSLAVNSPLHF. The DNA of the CDR3 is TGCGCCAGCAGCTTGGCGGTTAATTCACCCCTCCACTTT.

This clone was observed a few times. The chain recombines TRBV18 with TRBJ2-7, with D possibly TRBD1 on 6 matching bases. With 5 bases removed from V and 2 bases from J, the gap between germline ends came to 7 bases. The CDR3 length is 12 residues. Looked up from germline, CDR1 is KGHSH and CDR2 is LQKENI. Here the CDR3 reads CASSAGAYEQYF. The DNA for the CDR3 is TGTGCCAGCTCAGCAGGGGCCTACGAGCAGTACTTC.

The chain carries TRBV23-1 and TRBJ2-2; unclear D gene. TRBV23-1 falls under the ORF class, with uncertain function. The CDR3 extends over 17 amino acids. The V gene lost 0 bases and the J gene lost 6 bases, with 17 bases spanning the gap. DNA of the CDR3: TGCGCCAGCAGTCAATCGGGGAAGGGAAGATACGCCGGGGAGCTGTTTTTT. Amino acids: CASSQSGKGRYAGELFF.